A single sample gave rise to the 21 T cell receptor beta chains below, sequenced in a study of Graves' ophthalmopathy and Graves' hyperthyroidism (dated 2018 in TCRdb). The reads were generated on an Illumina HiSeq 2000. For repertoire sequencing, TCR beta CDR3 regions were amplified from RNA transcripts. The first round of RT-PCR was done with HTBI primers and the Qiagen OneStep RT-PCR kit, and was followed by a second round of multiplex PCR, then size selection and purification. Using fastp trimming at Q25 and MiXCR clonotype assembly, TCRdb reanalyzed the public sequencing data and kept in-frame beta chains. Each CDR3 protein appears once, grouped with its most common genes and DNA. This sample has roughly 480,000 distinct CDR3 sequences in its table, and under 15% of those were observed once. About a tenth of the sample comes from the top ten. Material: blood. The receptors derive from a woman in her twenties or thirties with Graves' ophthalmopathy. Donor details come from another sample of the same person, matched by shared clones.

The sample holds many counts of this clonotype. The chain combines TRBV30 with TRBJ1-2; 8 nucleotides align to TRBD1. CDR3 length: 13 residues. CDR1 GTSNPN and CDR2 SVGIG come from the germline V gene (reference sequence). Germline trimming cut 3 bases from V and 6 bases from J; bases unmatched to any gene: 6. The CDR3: CAWRGRGLDGYTF. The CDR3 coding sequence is TGTGCCTGGAGGGGCAGGGGGCTGGATGGCTACACCTTC.

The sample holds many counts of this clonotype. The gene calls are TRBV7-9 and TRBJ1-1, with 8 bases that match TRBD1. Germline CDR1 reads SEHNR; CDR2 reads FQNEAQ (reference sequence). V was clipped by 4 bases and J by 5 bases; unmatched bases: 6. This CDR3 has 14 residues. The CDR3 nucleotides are TGTGCCAGCAGCTCGACGACAGGGGCAACTGAAGCTTTCTTT. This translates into CASSSTTGATEAFF.

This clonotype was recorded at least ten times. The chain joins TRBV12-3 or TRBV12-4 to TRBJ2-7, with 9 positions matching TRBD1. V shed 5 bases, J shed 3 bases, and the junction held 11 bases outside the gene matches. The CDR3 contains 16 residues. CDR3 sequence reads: CASSIYYGTGFYEQYF. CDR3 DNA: TGTGCCAGCAGTATCTATTACGGGACAGGGTTCTACGAGCAGTACTTC.

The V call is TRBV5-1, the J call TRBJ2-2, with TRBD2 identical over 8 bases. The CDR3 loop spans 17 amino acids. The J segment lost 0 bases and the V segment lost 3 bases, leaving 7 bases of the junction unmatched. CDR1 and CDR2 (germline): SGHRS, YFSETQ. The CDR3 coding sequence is TGCGCCAGCAGCTCCATTCCGGGACTAGCGAACACCGGGGAGCTGTTTTTT. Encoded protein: CASSSIPGLANTGELFF.

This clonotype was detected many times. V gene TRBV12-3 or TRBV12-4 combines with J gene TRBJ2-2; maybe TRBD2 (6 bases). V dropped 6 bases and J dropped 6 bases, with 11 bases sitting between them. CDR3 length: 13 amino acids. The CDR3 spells CASSTGVPGELFF. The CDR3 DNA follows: TGTGCCAGCAGCACGGGAGTTCCCGGGGAGCTGTTTTTT.

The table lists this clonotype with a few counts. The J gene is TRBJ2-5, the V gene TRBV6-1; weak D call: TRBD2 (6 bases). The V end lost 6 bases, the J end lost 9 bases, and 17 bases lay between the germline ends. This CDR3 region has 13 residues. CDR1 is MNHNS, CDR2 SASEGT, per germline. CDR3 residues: CASRLGLAGAQYF. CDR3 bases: TGTGCCAGCAGACTGGGACTGGCCGGGGCCCAGTACTTC.

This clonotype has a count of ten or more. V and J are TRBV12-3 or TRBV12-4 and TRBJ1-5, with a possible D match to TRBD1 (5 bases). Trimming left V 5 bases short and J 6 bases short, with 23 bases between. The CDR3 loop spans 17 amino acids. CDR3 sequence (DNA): TGTGCCAGCAGTCCCTACATCAGGGATCTGGTTGGTCAGCCCCAGCATTTT. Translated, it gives CASSPYIRDLVGQPQHF.

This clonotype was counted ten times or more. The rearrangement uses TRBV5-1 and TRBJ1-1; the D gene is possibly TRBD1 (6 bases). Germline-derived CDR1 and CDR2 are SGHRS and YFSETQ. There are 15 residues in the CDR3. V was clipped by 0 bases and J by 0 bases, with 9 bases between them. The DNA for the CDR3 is TGCGCCAGCAGCTTGGAGGGGGAACTGAACACTGAAGCTTTCTTT. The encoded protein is CASSLEGELNTEAFF.

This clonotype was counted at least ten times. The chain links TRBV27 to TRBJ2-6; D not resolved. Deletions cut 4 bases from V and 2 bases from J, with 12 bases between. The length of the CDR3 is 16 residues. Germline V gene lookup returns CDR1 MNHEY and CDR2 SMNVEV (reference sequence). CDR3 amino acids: CASSSRRTAGANVLTF. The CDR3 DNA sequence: TGTGCCAGCAGTTCCAGACGGACGGCTGGGGCCAACGTCCTGACTTTC. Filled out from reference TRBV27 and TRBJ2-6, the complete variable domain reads EAQVTQNPRYLITVTGKKLTVTCSQNMNHEYMSWYRQDPGLGLRQIYYSMNVEVTDKGDVPEGYKVSRKEKRNFPLILESPSPNQTSLYFCASSSRRTAGANVLTFGAGSRLTVL.

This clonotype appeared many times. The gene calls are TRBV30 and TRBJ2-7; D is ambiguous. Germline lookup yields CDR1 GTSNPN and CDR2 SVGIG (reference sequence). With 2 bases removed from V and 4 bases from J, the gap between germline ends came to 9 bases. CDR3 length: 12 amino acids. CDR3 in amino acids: CAWSLTPYEQYF. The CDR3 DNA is TGTGCCTGGAGTCTTACACCTTACGAGCAGTACTTC.

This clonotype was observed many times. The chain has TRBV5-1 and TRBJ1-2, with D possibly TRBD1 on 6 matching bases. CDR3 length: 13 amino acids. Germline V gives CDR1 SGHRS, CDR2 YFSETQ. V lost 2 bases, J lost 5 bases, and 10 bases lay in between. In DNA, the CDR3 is TGCGCCAGCAGCTTCGGGACACCGTATGGCTACACCTTC. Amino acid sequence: CASSFGTPYGYTF.

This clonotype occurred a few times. This CDR3 reads CASSRGISYTEAFF. The CDR3 coding sequence is TGTGCCAGCAGTCGCGGAATTTCCTATACTGAAGCTTTCTTT. V and J are TRBV12-3 or TRBV12-4 and TRBJ1-1; D gene ambiguous. Trimming pared 5 bases from V and 5 bases from J, leaving 15 bases between. This CDR3 has 14 amino acids.

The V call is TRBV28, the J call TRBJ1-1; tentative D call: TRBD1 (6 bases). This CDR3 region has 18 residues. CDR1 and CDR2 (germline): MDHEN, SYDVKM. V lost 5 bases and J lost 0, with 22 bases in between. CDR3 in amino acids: CASSPRTVRRVMNTEAFF. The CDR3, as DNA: TGTGCCAGCAGTCCCCGGACAGTTAGAAGGGTTATGAACACTGAAGCTTTCTTT.

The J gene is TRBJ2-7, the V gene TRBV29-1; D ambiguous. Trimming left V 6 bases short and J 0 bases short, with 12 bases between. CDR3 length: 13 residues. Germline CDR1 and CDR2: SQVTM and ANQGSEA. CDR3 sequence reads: CSVKGTSSYEQYF. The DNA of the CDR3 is TGCAGCGTCAAAGGCACAAGCTCCTACGAGCAGTACTTC.

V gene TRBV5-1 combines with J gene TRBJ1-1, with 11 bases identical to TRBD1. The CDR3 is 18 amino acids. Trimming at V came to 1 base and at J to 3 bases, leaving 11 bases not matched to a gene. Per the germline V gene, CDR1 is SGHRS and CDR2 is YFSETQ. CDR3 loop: CASSLIGQGAKRDTEAFF. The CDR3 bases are TGCGCCAGCAGCTTGATCGGACAGGGGGCGAAGAGGGACACTGAAGCTTTCTTT.

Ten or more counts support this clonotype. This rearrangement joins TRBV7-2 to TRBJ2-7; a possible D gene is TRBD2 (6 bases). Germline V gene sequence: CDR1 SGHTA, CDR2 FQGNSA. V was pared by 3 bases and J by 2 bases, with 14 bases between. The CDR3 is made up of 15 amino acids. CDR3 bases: TGTGCCAGCAGCTTCGGCGGGACGGAGGCCTACGAGCAGTACTTC. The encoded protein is CASSFGGTEAYEQYF.

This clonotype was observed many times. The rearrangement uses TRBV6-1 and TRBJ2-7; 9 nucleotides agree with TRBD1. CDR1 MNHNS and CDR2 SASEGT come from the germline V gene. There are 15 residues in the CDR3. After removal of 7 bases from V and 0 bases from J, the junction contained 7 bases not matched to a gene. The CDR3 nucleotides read TGTGCCAGCAACTTAGACAGGGGGAGCTCCTACGAGCAGTACTTC. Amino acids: CASNLDRGSSYEQYF.

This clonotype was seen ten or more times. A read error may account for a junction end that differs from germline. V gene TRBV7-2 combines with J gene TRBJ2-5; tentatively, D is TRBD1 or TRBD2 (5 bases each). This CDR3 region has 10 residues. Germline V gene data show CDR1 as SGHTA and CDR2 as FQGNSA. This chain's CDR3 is CASSFGAPVF. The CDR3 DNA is TGTGCCAGCAGCTTCGGGGCTCCCGTCTTC.

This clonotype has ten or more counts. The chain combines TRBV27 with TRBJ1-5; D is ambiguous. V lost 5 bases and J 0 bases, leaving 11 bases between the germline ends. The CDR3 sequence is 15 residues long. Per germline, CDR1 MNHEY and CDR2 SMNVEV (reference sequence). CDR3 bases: TGTGCCAGCAGTCCTGATTGGGCTAGCAATCAGCCCCAGCATTTT. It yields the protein CASSPDWASNQPQHF.

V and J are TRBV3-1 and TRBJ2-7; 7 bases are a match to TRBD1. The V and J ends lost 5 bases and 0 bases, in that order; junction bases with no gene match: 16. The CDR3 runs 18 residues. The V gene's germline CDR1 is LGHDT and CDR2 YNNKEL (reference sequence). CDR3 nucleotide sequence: TGTGCCAGCAGCTTACAAAACCTGGGACAGCTCCTCTCCTACGAGCAGTACTTC. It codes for CASSLQNLGQLLSYEQYF.

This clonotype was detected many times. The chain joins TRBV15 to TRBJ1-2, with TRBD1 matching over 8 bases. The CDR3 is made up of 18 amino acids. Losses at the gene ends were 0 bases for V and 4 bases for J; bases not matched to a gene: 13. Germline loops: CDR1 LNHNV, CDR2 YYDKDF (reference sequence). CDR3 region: CATSRDGTGGSGSYGYTF. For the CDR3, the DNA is TGTGCCACCAGCAGAGATGGTACAGGGGGTTCCGGAAGCTATGGCTACACCTTC.